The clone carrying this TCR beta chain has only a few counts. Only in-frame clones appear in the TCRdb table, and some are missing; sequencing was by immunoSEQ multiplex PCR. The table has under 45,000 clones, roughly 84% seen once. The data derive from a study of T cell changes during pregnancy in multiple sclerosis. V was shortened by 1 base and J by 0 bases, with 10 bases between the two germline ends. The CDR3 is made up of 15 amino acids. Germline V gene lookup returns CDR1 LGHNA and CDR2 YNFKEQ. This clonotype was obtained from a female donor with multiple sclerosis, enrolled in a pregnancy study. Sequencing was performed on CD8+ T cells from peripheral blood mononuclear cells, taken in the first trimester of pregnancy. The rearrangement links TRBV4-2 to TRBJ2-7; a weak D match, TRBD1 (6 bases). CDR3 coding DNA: TGTGCCAGCAGCCAAGCGAGGGGGAGCTCCTACGAGCAGTACTTC. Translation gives CASSQARGSSYEQYF.